The rows below give T cell receptor beta chains drawn from one sample of a study of Graves' ophthalmopathy and Graves' hyperthyroidism. Each CDR3 protein is one row after TCRdb ran MiXCR on the multiplex PCR reads. The sample lists 400,000 or so distinct CDR3 sequences; approximately 18% were seen once. The sample consisted of peripheral blood. These receptor sequences come from an adult woman with stable Graves' hyperthyroidism. CDR3s include the opening cysteine and the closing phenylalanine or tryptophan.

TRBV28	CASSPATLEFSYEQYF
TRBV12-3/TRBV12-4	CASSFLYSDAEAFF
TRBV2	CASRARGDSYEQYF
TRBV5-1	CASSLGGSGIYEQYF
TRBV12-3/TRBV12-4	CASSPSALSYEQYF
TRBV20-1	CSARMGGIAKNIQYF
TRBV7-2	CASSLVGPPDEQYF
TRBV7-2	CASTHLSRQETQYF
TRBV7-2	CASSVYVVETQYF
TRBV29-1	CSVAPGTEAFF
TRBV12-3/TRBV12-4	CASSLAFGGEGNTEAFF
TRBV6-5	CASSYSRSFSGNTIYF
TRBV29-1	CSVERDRGSEQYF
TRBV6-1	CASSDRTKSSYEQYF
TRBV4-1	CASSQDRSSGVSSYEQYF
TRBV7-3	CASSPRTSAVYEQYF
TRBV5-5	CASSLILAGSYEQYF
TRBV2	CASRTWGTYEQYF
TRBV6-5	CASNLREVTEAFF
TRBV6-1	CASSKRTNTGELFF
TRBV28	CASSFEGAGTEAFF
TRBV6-1	CASTIDRQAGNTIYF
TRBV29-1	CSVQRDNQETQYF
TRBV7-8	CASSPPGKSSYEQYF
TRBV19	CASSKVDTGTGELFF
TRBV4-2	CASSQLFRGRTEAFF
TRBV15	CATSRYQGYEQYF
TRBV5-1	CASSFGGSKETQYF
TRBV27	CASSLRAGTYEQYF
TRBV29-1	CSVEDRGPTYEQYF
TRBV10-3	CAIRLGTTGELFF
TRBV6-2/TRBV6-3	CASRKTTSGFEQYF
TRBV20-1	CSARGIGTPRSEQYF
TRBV19	CASSLGQPYEQYF
TRBV28	CASSPGGAVGETQYF
TRBV29-1	CSVAQNTEAFF
TRBV24-1	CATSDRTGVKGETQYF
TRBV12-3/TRBV12-4	CASTLRRRTGAYGYTF
TRBV20-1	CSARDGREPSETQYF
TRBV6-1	CASSVKQGAGGYTF
TRBV2	CASRRTSPSEQYF
TRBV27	CASSMGMTGEQYF